This record looks at one T cell receptor (beta chain) sequence and its context. The V gene's germline CDR1 is SGHDT and CDR2 YYEEEE. The CDR3 extends over 12 amino acids. V gave up 0 bases and J gave up 10 bases, with 10 bases separating them. Assay used: immunoSEQ multiplex PCR; TCRdb lists only in-frame clones, some missing. Of approximately 100,000 clones in the sample, about 53% were seen once. These data come from a study of cytotoxic CD8 clonotypes in ibrutinib-treated CLL. This specimen consisted of PBMCs, obtained after 24 months of ibrutinib treatment. The chain recombines TRBV5-6 with TRBJ1-1; no clear D. This receptor was obtained from a human donor with chronic lymphocytic leukemia. In nucleotides, the CDR3 is TGTGCCAGCAGCTTGGAGAGTGGCCCAGCTTTCTTT. As protein: CASSLESGPAFF.